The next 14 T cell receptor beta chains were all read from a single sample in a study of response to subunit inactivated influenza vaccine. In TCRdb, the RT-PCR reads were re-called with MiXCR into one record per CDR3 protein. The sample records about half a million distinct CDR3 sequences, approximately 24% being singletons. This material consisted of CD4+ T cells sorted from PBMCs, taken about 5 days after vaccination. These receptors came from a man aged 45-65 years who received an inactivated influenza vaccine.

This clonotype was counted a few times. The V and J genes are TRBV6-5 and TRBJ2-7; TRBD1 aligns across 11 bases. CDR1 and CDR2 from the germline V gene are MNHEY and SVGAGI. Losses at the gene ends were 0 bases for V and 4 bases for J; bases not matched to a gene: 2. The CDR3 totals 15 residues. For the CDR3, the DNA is TGTGCCAGCAGTTACTCTGGACAGGGGGCTTACGAGCAGTACTTC. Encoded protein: CASSYSGQGAYEQYF.

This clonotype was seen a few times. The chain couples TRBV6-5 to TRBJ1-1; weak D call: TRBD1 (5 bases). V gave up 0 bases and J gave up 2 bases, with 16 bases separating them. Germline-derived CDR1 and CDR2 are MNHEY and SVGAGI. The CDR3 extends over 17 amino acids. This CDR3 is CASSYSRDAGRNTEAFF. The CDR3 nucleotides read TGTGCCAGCAGTTACTCGCGGGACGCGGGACGAAACACTGAAGCTTTCTTT.

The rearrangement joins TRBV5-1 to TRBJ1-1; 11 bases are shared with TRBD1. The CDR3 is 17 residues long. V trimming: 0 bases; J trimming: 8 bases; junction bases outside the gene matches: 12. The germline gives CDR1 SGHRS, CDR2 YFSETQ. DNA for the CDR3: TGCGCCAGCAGCTTGGATGGGACAGGGGGAGGAATGATGGAAGCTTTCTTT. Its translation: CASSLDGTGGGMMEAFF.

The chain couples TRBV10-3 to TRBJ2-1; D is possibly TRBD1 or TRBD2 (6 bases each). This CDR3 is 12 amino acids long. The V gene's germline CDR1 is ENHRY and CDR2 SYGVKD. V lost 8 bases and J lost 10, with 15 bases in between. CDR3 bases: TGTGCCATCGGGGGGAACGGACAGGAGCAGTTCTTC. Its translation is CAIGGNGQEQFF.

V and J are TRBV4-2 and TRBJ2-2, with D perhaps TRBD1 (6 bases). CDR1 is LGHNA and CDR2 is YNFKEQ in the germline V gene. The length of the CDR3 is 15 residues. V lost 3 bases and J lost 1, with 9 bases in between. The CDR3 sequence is CASSHQGQNTGELFF. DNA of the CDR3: TGTGCCAGCAGCCACCAGGGACAGAACACCGGGGAGCTGTTTTTT.

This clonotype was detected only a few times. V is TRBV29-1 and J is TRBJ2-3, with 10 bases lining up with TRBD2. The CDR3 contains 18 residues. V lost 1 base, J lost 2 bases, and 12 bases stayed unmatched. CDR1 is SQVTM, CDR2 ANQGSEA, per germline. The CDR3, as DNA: TGCAGCGTTGAAGGTCCTACCCCAGCGGGAGGGCTCACAGATACGCAGTATTTT. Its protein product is CSVEGPTPAGGLTDTQYF.

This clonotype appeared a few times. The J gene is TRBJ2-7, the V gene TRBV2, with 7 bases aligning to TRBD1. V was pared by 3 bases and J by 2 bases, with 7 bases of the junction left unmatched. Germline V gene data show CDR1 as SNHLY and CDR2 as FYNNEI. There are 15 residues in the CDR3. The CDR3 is CASSERGQLAYEQYF. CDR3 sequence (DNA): TGTGCCAGCAGTGAGAGGGGGCAATTAGCCTACGAGCAGTACTTC.

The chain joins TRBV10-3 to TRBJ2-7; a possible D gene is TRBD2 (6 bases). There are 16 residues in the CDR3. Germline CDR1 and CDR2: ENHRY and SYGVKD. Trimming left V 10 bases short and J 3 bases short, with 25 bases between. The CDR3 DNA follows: TGTGCCACCAACCCTAACCGGGAGCAAAAAAACTACGAGCAGTACTTC. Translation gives CATNPNREQKNYEQYF.

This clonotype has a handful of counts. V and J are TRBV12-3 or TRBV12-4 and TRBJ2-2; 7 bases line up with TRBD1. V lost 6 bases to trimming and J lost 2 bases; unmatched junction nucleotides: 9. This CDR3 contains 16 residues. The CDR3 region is CASRAAGTANTGELFF. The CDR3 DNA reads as TGTGCCAGCAGGGCAGCCGGGACAGCAAACACCGGGGAGCTGTTTTTT.

The CDR3 DNA follows: TGTGCCAGCAGCCCACGACTTGCGGCCCTCCAAGAGACCCAGTACTTC. It specifies CASSPRLAALQETQYF. V is TRBV11-2 and J is TRBJ2-5; D gene unclear. V lost 5 bases to trimming and J lost 1 base, with 17 bases between them. The V gene's germline CDR1 is SGHAT and CDR2 FQNNGV. The CDR3 covers 16 residues.

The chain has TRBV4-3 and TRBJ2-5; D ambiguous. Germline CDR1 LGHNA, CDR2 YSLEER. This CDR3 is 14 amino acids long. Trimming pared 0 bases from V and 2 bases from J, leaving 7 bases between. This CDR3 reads CASSQDSAQETQYF. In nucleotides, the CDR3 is TGCGCCAGCAGCCAAGATAGTGCACAAGAGACCCAGTACTTC.

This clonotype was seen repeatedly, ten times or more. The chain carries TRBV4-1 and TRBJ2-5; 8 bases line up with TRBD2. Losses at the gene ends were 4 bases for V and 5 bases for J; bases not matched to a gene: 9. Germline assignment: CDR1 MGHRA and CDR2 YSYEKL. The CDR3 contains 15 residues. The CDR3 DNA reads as TGCGCCAGCAGCCCTAGCGGGCCAACGGCGGAGACCCAGTACTTC. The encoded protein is CASSPSGPTAETQYF.

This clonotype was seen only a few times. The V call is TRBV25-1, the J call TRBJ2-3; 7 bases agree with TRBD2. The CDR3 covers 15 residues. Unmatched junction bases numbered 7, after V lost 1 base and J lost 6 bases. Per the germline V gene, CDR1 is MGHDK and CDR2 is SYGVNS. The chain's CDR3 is CASSEFAGASDTQYF. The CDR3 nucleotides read TGTGCCAGCAGTGAATTTGCGGGAGCTTCGGATACGCAGTATTTT.

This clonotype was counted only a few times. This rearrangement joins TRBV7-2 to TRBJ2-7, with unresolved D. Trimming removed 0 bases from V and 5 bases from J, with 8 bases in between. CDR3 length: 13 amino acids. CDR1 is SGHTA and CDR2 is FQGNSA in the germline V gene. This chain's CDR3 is CASSLAQRNEQYF. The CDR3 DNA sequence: TGTGCCAGCAGCTTAGCACAGAGAAACGAGCAGTACTTC.